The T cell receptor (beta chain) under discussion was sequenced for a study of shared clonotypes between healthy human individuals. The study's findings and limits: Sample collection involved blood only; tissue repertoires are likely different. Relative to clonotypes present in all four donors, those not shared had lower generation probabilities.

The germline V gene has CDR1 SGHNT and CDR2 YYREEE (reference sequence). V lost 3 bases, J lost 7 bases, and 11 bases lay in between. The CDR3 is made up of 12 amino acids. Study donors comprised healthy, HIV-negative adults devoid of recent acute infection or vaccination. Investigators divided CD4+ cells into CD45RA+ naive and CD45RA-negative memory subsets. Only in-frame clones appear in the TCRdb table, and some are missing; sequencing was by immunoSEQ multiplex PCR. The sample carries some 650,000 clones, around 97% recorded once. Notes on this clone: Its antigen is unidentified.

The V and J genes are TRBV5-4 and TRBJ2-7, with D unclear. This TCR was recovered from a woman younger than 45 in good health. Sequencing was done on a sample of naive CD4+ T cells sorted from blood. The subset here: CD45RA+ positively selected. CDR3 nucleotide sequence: TGTGCCAGCAGCTACAATCTCGCTGAGCAGTACTTC. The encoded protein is CASSYNLAEQYF.